This TCR beta chain was sequenced for a study of regulatory T cells in long-lasting Graves disease. Broader study findings: Favored gene segments in persistent disease were TRBV28, TRBJ1-2 and TRBJ2-5.

Noted time point: persistent/refractory GD, antithyroid drugs over 5 years with positive TRAb. From PBMCs, RNA was extracted and then used to make the TCR library. The authors built TCR beta libraries using iRepertoire HTBI primers and Arm-PCR of CDR3 regions. TCRdb reanalysed the multiplex PCR reads using MiXCR and keeps one entry per CDR3 protein. The sample yields under 500,000 distinct CDR3 sequences, less than 25% seen once. The CDR3 consists of 13 residues. V lost 5 bases to trimming and J lost 8 bases, with 15 bases between them. The germline V gene has CDR1 SGHAT and CDR2 FQNNGV. This clonotype occurred a few times. The antigen remains undetermined.

This sequence joins TRBV11-2 and TRBJ1-2; D is possibly TRBD1 (5 bases). The TCR was taken from a female donor with Graves disease. The input for sequencing was peripheral blood mononuclear cells (PBMCs), taken when the disease was refractory, from a patient treated with antithyroid drugs. In DNA form, the CDR3 reads TGTGCCAGCAGCCCCGAGGGGCCTGGGGGCTACACCTTC. It specifies CASSPEGPGGYTF. Full variable domain (outside the CDR3, taken from reference TRBV11-2 and TRBJ1-2): EAGVAQSPRYKIIEKRQSVAFWCNPISGHATLYWYQQILGQGPKLLIQFQNNGVVDDSQLPKDRFSAERLKGVDSTLKIQPAKLEDSAVYLCASSPEGPGGYTFGSGTRLTVV.